One and the same sample provided the 11 T cell receptor beta chains below, sequenced in a study of T cell responses to AZD1222 COVID-19 vaccine. Libraries were prepared by immunoSEQ multiplex PCR; TCRdb keeps only in-frame clonotypes and omits some of them. In the table there are 140,000 or so clones, about nine tenths of which are singletons. Sequencing used peripheral blood, obtained on day 0 of AZD1222 vaccination. These receptors originate from an adult in good health.

Concerning this clone itself: The sample holds other DNA sequences that translate to the same CDR3. J is TRBJ2-7 and V is TRBV7-9; TRBD2 is a possible D gene (5 bases). This CDR3 region has 11 residues. CDR1 is SEHNR and CDR2 is FQNEAQ in the germline V gene (reference sequence). The V and J ends lost 5 bases and 4 bases respectively, with 6 bases between them. In nucleotides, the CDR3 is TGTGCCAGCAGCCCGGGGTACGAGCAGTACTTC. Translating gives CASSPGYEQYF.

The chain links TRBV19 to TRBJ2-2; no firm D call. Germline V lookup: CDR1 LNHDA, CDR2 SQIVND (reference sequence). There are 15 residues in the CDR3. The V end lost 5 bases, the J end lost 9 bases, and 19 bases lay between the germline ends. The DNA of the CDR3 is TGTGCCAGTAGTGTAAAGGGTCACCCCATCCGGGAGCTGTTTTTT. Translated: CASSVKGHPIRELFF. The full variable domain, its missing parts supplied by reference TRBV19 and TRBJ2-2, is DGGITQSPKYLFRKEGQNVTLSCEQNLNHDAMYWYRQDPGQGLRLIYYSQIVNDFQKGDIAEGYSVSREKKESFPLTVTSAQKNPTAFYLCASSVKGHPIRELFFGEGSRLTVL.

This chain connects TRBV10-3 to TRBJ1-5, with TRBD1 as a possible D gene (5 bases). The germline V gene encodes CDR1 ENHRY and CDR2 SYGVKD. V was clipped by 4 bases and J by 3 bases, with 10 bases between them. The CDR3 contains 14 residues. CDR3 residues: CAISVDSNNQPQHF. CDR3 coding DNA: TGTGCCATCAGTGTCGACAGCAACAATCAGCCCCAGCATTTT.

This CDR3 is CASSRGGFYEQYF. The CDR3 nucleotides are TGTGCCAGCAGCCGGGGGGGGTTCTACGAGCAGTACTTC. The chain combines TRBV11-3 with TRBJ2-7; 8 bases map to TRBD2. The V and J ends lost 5 bases and 3 bases, in that order; junction bases with no gene match: 3. The CDR3 has 13 amino acids. The germline gives CDR1 SGHNT, CDR2 YENEEA.

V usage is TRBV11-2 and J usage is TRBJ1-1; tentatively, D is TRBD1 (6 bases). This CDR3 region has 15 residues. From germline, CDR1 is SGHAT and CDR2 FQNNGV. The V and J ends lost 1 base and 5 bases respectively, with 14 bases between them. The CDR3 DNA sequence: TGTGCCAGCAGCTTAGCGGGACAAGGAGGGACTGAAGCTTTCTTT. Translated: CASSLAGQGGTEAFF. Supplemented by reference TRBV11-2 and TRBJ1-1, the full variable domain reads EAGVAQSPRYKIIEKRQSVAFWCNPISGHATLYWYQQILGQGPKLLIQFQNNGVVDDSQLPKDRFSAERLKGVDSTLKIQPAKLEDSAVYLCASSLAGQGGTEAFFGQGTRLTVV.

The rearrangement joins TRBV15 to TRBJ1-4, with a possible D match to TRBD1 (6 bases). V lost 1 base to trimming and J lost 3 bases, with 15 bases between them. The germline gives CDR1 LNHNV, CDR2 YYDKDF (reference sequence). CDR3 length: 17 amino acids. The CDR3 nucleotides are TGTGCCACCAGCAGAGGGCCCTCCAGGGGATCTAATGAAAAACTGTTTTTT. It specifies CATSRGPSRGSNEKLFF.

The rearrangement joins TRBV30 to TRBJ2-1; no firm D call. The CDR3 is 13 residues long. V was shortened by 3 bases and J by 6 bases, with 12 bases between the two germline ends. Germline V gene data show CDR1 as GTSNPN and CDR2 as SVGIG (reference sequence). The CDR3 is CAWRILWGNEQFF. Written as DNA, the CDR3 is TGTGCCTGGAGAATCTTGTGGGGCAATGAGCAGTTCTTC.

This chain uses TRBV4-1 with TRBJ1-4; D remains ambiguous. Germline V CDR1 and CDR2: MGHRA, YSYEKL. V was pared by 0 bases and J by 3 bases, with 8 bases between. This CDR3 is 15 amino acids long. For the CDR3, the DNA is TGCGCCAGCAGCCAAGATGGGCTATCTAATGAAAAACTGTTTTTT. This codes for CASSQDGLSNEKLFF.

This chain joins TRBV5-1 and TRBJ2-7; a possible D gene is TRBD2 (6 bases). Trimming left V 0 bases short and J 1 base short, with 11 bases between. This CDR3 spans 15 amino acids. In germline, CDR1 is SGHRS, CDR2 YFSETQ. The CDR3 DNA sequence: TGCGCCAGCAGCTTGGAGGACTATCGATCCTACGAGCAGTACTTC. It is translated as CASSLEDYRSYEQYF. Full variable domain (outside the CDR3, taken from reference TRBV5-1 and TRBJ2-7): KAGVTQTPRYLIKTRGQQVTLSCSPISGHRSVSWYQQTPGQGLQFLFEYFSETQRNKGNFPGRFSGRQFSNSRSEMNVSTLELGDSALYLCASSLEDYRSYEQYFGPGTRLTVT.

This clone was found a few times. This chain connects TRBV5-5 to TRBJ2-7; the D is unclear. V dropped 1 base and J dropped 3 bases, with 11 bases sitting between them. The CDR3 runs to 14 residues. Germline V CDR1 and CDR2: SGHKS, YYEKEE (reference sequence). The CDR3 protein is CASSLFLWSYEQYF. The CDR3, as DNA: TGTGCCAGCAGCTTGTTTCTTTGGAGCTACGAGCAGTACTTC.

The chain couples TRBV5-1 to TRBJ1-2; 10 positions agree with TRBD1. The germline V gene has CDR1 SGHRS and CDR2 YFSETQ. The CDR3 sequence is 14 residues long. With 3 bases clipped from V and 7 bases from J, the junction kept 6 bases outside the gene matches. CDR3: CASSSGTGAGGYTF. The DNA for the CDR3 is TGCGCCAGCAGCTCGGGGACAGGGGCGGGTGGCTACACCTTC.